This T cell receptor beta chain was retrieved from a study of patients and donors after allogeneic stem cell transplantation. The ends were cut back, 3 bases at V and 2 bases at J, with 10 bases in the middle. CDR3 length: 14 amino acids. MiXCR, applied by TCRdb to the RT-PCR reads, yields one record per CDR3 protein. The table has some 150,000 distinct CDR3 sequences, about 40% seen once. The specimen sequenced was blood, either unsorted or a sorted T cell fraction (not recorded which). The receptor was derived from a human donor who was either an allogeneic HSCT recipient or a stem cell or donor lymphocyte infusion donor (not recorded which). It is not recorded whose cells these are; they may come from a transplant donor. V is TRBV12-3 or TRBV12-4 and J is TRBJ1-1; no clear D. The CDR3 sequence: CASSFRALNTEAFF. CDR3 DNA: TGTGCCAGCAGTTTTAGGGCCCTCAACACTGAAGCTTTCTTT.